What follows is one T cell receptor (beta chain) and its context. This sample is part of a study of control samples from healthy donors and cancer patients. Measured with immunoSEQ multiplex PCR; TCRdb has only the in-frame clones, and not every one. The profile covers around 94,000 clones, with roughly nine tenths appearing a single time and more than 3.5% taken by the ten largest. The sample taken for sequencing was blood. The clonotype originates from a woman younger than 30 in good health.

CDR3 in DNA: TGTGCCAGCAGCTCAGGATGGACCGCCGCCGAGACCCAGTACTTC. It encodes CASSSGWTAAETQYF. The chain is built from TRBV5-6 and TRBJ2-5, with D uncertain. Trimming stripped 3 bases from V and 5 bases from J, with 17 bases between. Germline CDR1 and CDR2: SGHDT and YYEEEE. CDR3 length equals 15 residues.